What follows describes a single T cell receptor beta chain. The data were taken from a study of graft-versus-host responses after intestinal transplantation. CDR1 is SGHTA, CDR2 FQGNSA, per germline. This CDR3 is 14 amino acids long. The V end was cut by 4 bases, the J end by 2 bases, with 12 bases between. Sequencing was performed with immunoSEQ multiplex PCR; in TCRdb, only in-frame clones are kept and a portion is missing. Of 95,000 to 100,000 clones in the sample, roughly 83% were seen once. The sequence was obtained from a human patient who received an intestinal transplant, so some T cells may come from the graft donor. Sequenced here: PBMCs, sampled 255 days after intestinal transplant. The chain employs TRBV7-2 and TRBJ2-7; tentative D call: TRBD2 (6 bases). This chain's CDR3 is CASSSGGITYEQYF. For the CDR3, the DNA is TGTGCCAGCAGCTCCGGCGGGATCACCTACGAGCAGTACTTC.